This record covers a single TCR beta chain. The data belong to a study of blood T cell repertoires in COVID-19. Overall study context: COVID-19 samples, acute and convalescent, were from the United States, Italy and Spain. The analysed material was cDNA or gDNA that came from T cells, B-cell-depleted T cells, or PBMCs.

Participants reported their clinical history, and cohort assignment relied on those reports. In the original workflow: Scientists estimated how many nucleated cells there were by amplifying reference gene primers. TCRdb's copy holds only in-frame clones and misses some; the assay was immunoSEQ multiplex PCR. Clone size and the V and J calls come from that table; the DNA yielded D and trimming. Seen here are a few hundred thousand clones, around 80% observed once, and the top ten hold approximately 4%. With V trimmed by 4 bases and J by 7 bases, 10 bases remained unmatched. CDR3 length equals 17 residues. Germline V CDR1 and CDR2: MNHNS, SASEGT.

V usage is TRBV6-1 and J usage is TRBJ2-1, with 13 bases fitting TRBD2. The sequenced sample was PBMCs or T cells enriched from blood (not recorded which). The sequence derives from a man aged 25-45 years with acute COVID-19. The CDR3 DNA reads as TGTGCCAGCAGTGCCATACTAGCGGGAGGGACGGGGAATGAGCAGTTCTTC. Its translation: CASSAILAGGTGNEQFF.